The subject of this entry is one T cell receptor (beta chain). TCRdb's copy holds only in-frame clones and misses some; the assay was immunoSEQ multiplex PCR. The top ten clones hold around 13% of a sample with about 480,000 clones, around 79% of them seen once. V gave up 5 bases and J gave up 8 bases, with 16 bases separating them. The CDR3 sequence is 13 residues long. From germline, CDR1 is SQVTM and CDR2 ANQGSEA. The data derive from a study of shared clonotypes between healthy human individuals. The rearrangement links TRBV29-1 to TRBJ1-3, with D possibly TRBD1 on 5 matching bases. Sequencing was performed on PBMCs. This clonotype was sampled from a woman between 35 and 50 years old in good health. Some clones in this sample may be carry-over from other donors' samples. CDR3 sequence (DNA): TGCAGCGTTAGTACTGGGGCCTTGGACACCATATATTTT. The encoded protein is CSVSTGALDTIYF.